A single sample is the source of the 6 T cell receptor beta chains below, sequenced in a study of T cells in Graves' hyperthyroidism and ophthalmopathy. TCR beta CDR3 region amplification was performed from RNA transcripts. First-round RT-PCR with HTBI primers amplified the TCR CDR3 region. Using its own MiXCR run on the multiplex PCR reads, TCRdb lists one record per CDR3 protein. The sample has a few hundred thousand distinct CDR3 sequences; roughly 16% are singletons. Sequencing was carried out using blood. The receptors originated from a woman aged 40 to 50 with Graves' ophthalmopathy.

The gene calls are TRBV2 and TRBJ1-6; 7 bases are shared with TRBD1. The germline V gene has CDR1 SNHLY and CDR2 FYNNEI. The V gene end was trimmed by 6 bases and the J gene end by 10 bases; junction bases not matched to a gene: 12. CDR3 size: 15 residues. The CDR3 is CASRAEGARGSPLHF. For the CDR3, the DNA is TGTGCCAGCAGGGCAGAAGGCGCCAGGGGGTCACCCCTCCACTTT.

The chain combines TRBV20-1 with TRBJ1-2; D gene uncertain. Trimming removed 3 bases at V and 5 bases at J, with 13 bases between. The CDR3 runs to 13 residues. Germline lookup yields CDR1 DFQATT and CDR2 SNEGSKA (reference sequence). CDR3 amino acids: CSAREQTTYGYTF. CDR3 nucleotides: TGCAGTGCTAGGGAACAGACAACTTATGGCTACACCTTC.

The table lists this clonotype with many counts. This rearrangement joins TRBV2 to TRBJ1-5; D may be TRBD1 (5 bases). The germline V gene encodes CDR1 SNHLY and CDR2 FYNNEI. The CDR3 runs 15 residues. Trimming removed 3 bases from V and 1 base from J, with 10 bases in between. The CDR3 coding sequence is TGTGCCAGCAGTGATGGGGCGCCGAGCAATCAGCCCCAGCATTTT. Protein product: CASSDGAPSNQPQHF.

The table lists this clonotype with a few counts. The chain couples TRBV5-1 to TRBJ2-1; possibly TRBD1 for D (6 bases). The CDR3 contains 15 residues. The germline V gene encodes CDR1 SGHRS and CDR2 YFSETQ. V lost 5 bases and J 3 bases, leaving 15 bases between the germline ends. DNA for the CDR3: TGCGCCAGCAGTTTTTCGACAGGAGTCTACAATGAGCAGTTCTTC. It codes for CASSFSTGVYNEQFF.

V usage is TRBV29-1 and J usage is TRBJ1-2; D is unclear. V lost 6 bases and J lost 2, with 13 bases in between. This CDR3 comprises 13 residues. Per the germline V gene, CDR1 is SQVTM and CDR2 is ANQGSEA. This chain's CDR3 is CSVELTGNYGYTF. CDR3 DNA sequence: TGCAGCGTGGAACTGACGGGAAACTATGGCTACACCTTC.

This clonotype has at least ten counts. The chain carries TRBV20-1 and TRBJ2-5; D gene unclear. The CDR3 is made up of 15 amino acids. In germline, CDR1 is DFQATT, CDR2 SNEGSKA (reference sequence). The ends were cut back, 0 bases at V and 2 bases at J, with 13 bases in the middle. CDR3 sequence: CSARDGSAVQETQYF. The DNA for the CDR3 is TGCAGTGCTAGAGACGGATCGGCGGTTCAAGAGACCCAGTACTTC.